The TCR beta chain under discussion was sequenced for a study of T cells in Graves' hyperthyroidism and ophthalmopathy. RNA transcripts provided the source from which TCR beta CDR3 regions were amplified. HTBI primers were employed in a first-round RT-PCR of the TCR CDR3. A single record per CDR3 protein comes from TCRdb applying MiXCR to the multiplex PCR reads. The sample holds roughly 380,000 distinct CDR3 sequences, approximately 18% seen once. This clonotype was found many times. V lost 4 bases, J lost 4 bases, and 13 bases stayed unmatched. CDR1 and CDR2 (germline): SGHRS, YFSETQ. This CDR3 contains 16 residues.

The clonotype comes from a woman aged 40-49 years with Graves' ophthalmopathy. The sample was blood. The genes are TRBV5-1 and TRBJ1-1; 7 positions match TRBD1. The CDR3: CASSLEGGLISTEAFF. The CDR3 DNA sequence: TGCGCCAGCAGCCTGGAAGGGGGCTTGATTAGCACTGAAGCTTTCTTT.